This is a list of T cell receptor beta chains from one sample in a study of T cell responses to AZD1222 COVID-19 vaccine. TCRdb's table, derived via immunoSEQ multiplex PCR, lists solely in-frame clones and lacks some. The table shows roughly 100,000 clones, with less than 95% occurring only once. The sequencing used peripheral blood, collected 28 days after the second AZD1222 dose. These TCRs come from an adult who received the AZD1222 COVID-19 vaccine. CDR3s include the opening cysteine and the closing phenylalanine or tryptophan. D genes are given only for firm matches. Size values are once, few and many counts, or a class for expanded clones, and some rows have none.

J: TRBJ1-3; V: TRBV3-1/TRBV3-2; size: -; D: -; CDR3: CASSQGRAHGGNTIYF; DNA: TGTGCCAGCAGCCAAGGCAGAGCCCACGGTGGAAACACCATATATTTT
J: TRBJ1-4; V: TRBV3-1/TRBV3-2; size: few; D: -; CDR3: CASSQDISGDTNEKLFF; DNA: TGTGCCAGCAGCCAAGATATCTCGGGGGATACAAATGAAAAACTGTTTTTT
J: TRBJ1-1; V: TRBV7-6; size: -; D: -; CDR3: CASSLAVHGGTEAFF; DNA: TGTGCCAGCAGCTTAGCGGTCCATGGGGGCACTGAAGCTTTCTTT
J: TRBJ1-1; V: TRBV29-1; size: -; D: -; CDR3: CSAFGADTEAFF; DNA: TGCAGCGCCTTCGGGGCCGATACTGAAGCTTTCTTT
J: TRBJ2-2; V: TRBV5-1; size: -; D: -; CDR3: CASSPQPSPAPGELFF; DNA: TGCGCCAGCAGCCCCCAACCTTCACCAGCTCCCGGGGAGCTGTTTTTT
J: TRBJ1-2; V: TRBV28; size: -; D: -; CDR3: CASSLRVYGYTF; DNA: TGTGCCAGCAGCCTTCGGGTCTATGGCTACACCTTC
J: TRBJ1-1; V: TRBV6-6; size: -; D: -; CDR3: CASSYPRENTEAFF; DNA: TGTGCCAGCAGTTACCCCAGGGAAAACACTGAAGCTTTCTTT
J: TRBJ2-7; V: TRBV6-2/TRBV6-3; size: -; D: -; CDR3: CASSYGGVGTDEQYF; DNA: TGTGCCAGCAGTTATGGAGGTGTAGGGACGGACGAGCAGTACTTC
J: TRBJ2-7; V: TRBV4-1; size: -; D: -; CDR3: CASSHPATYEQYF; DNA: TGCGCCAGCAGCCATCCTGCAACCTACGAGCAGTACTTC
J: TRBJ2-1; V: TRBV5-1; size: -; D: -; CDR3: CASSLRTVYNEQFF; DNA: TGCGCCAGCAGCTTGCGTACTGTTTACAATGAGCAGTTCTTC
J: TRBJ2-2; V: TRBV12-5; size: -; D: -; CDR3: CASATGVGSGELFF; DNA: TGTGCTAGTGCCACCGGGGTCGGGTCCGGGGAGCTGTTTTTT
J: TRBJ1-2; V: TRBV4-3; size: once; D: -; CDR3: CASSTQGNYGYTF; DNA: TGCGCCAGCAGCACGCAGGGCAACTATGGCTACACCTTC
J: TRBJ1-1; V: TRBV27; size: -; D: TRBD1; CDR3: CASSPTGTGKTEAFF; DNA: TGTGCCAGCAGTCCCACCGGGACAGGGAAAACTGAAGCTTTCTTT
J: TRBJ1-5; V: TRBV12-5; size: -; D: -; CDR3: CASGLERLGIDQPQHF; DNA: TGTGCTAGTGGTTTGGAACGGTTAGGGATCGATCAGCCCCAGCATTTT
J: TRBJ2-5; V: TRBV5-1; size: -; D: -; CDR3: CASSLVGHYDDRGGETQYF; DNA: TGCGCCAGCAGCTTGGTTGGTCATTACGACGACAGAGGTGGGGAGACCCAGTACTTC
J: TRBJ2-7; V: TRBV6-1; size: -; D: -; CDR3: CASSDTPYEQYF; DNA: TGTGCCAGCAGTGATACCCCTTACGAGCAGTACTTC
J: TRBJ1-2; V: TRBV6-2/TRBV6-3; size: -; D: TRBD1; CDR3: CASSWTGKGGGYTF; DNA: TGTGCCAGCAGTTGGACAGGGAAGGGTGGAGGCTACACCTTC
J: TRBJ2-7; V: TRBV3-1/TRBV3-2; size: -; D: -; CDR3: CASSQEYTSYEQYF; DNA: TGTGCCAGCAGCCAAGAGTACACCTCCTACGAGCAGTACTTC
J: TRBJ2-7; V: TRBV7-2; size: once; D: TRBD2; CDR3: CASSTPTAGTIPYEQYF; DNA: TGTGCCAGCAGCACTCCGACGGCCGGGACTATCCCTTACGAGCAGTACTTC
J: TRBJ1-2; V: TRBV6-5; size: -; D: TRBD1; CDR3: CASSPGGANYGYTF; DNA: TGTGCCAGCAGCCCAGGGGGAGCTAACTATGGCTACACCTTC
J: TRBJ1-2; V: TRBV9; size: -; D: -; CDR3: CASSAQEAGYTF; DNA: TGTGCCAGCAGCGCCCAGGAGGCTGGCTACACCTTC
J: TRBJ1-2; V: TRBV19; size: few; D: -; CDR3: CASRLISSADYGYTF; DNA: TGTGCCAGTAGATTGATTAGTTCCGCGGACTATGGCTACACCTTC
J: TRBJ1-2; V: TRBV18; size: once; D: -; CDR3: CASSPPGRAGRDYYGYTF; DNA: TGTGCCAGCTCACCACCTGGGAGAGCAGGCAGGGACTACTATGGCTACACCTTC
J: TRBJ2-3; V: TRBV12-5; size: -; D: TRBD2; CDR3: CASGLVLGTSGDPDTQYF; DNA: TGTGCTAGTGGTTTGGTACTCGGGACTAGCGGGGACCCAGATACGCAGTATTTT
J: TRBJ1-4; V: TRBV25-1; size: -; D: -; CDR3: CASSEYEGGGNEKLFF; DNA: TGTGCCAGCAGTGAATATGAAGGTGGGGGCAATGAAAAACTGTTTTTT
J: TRBJ2-1; V: TRBV2; size: -; D: TRBD1; CDR3: CASSAGLGQSLGEQFF; DNA: TGTGCCAGCAGTGCCGGGTTGGGACAGAGCTTGGGTGAGCAGTTCTTC
J: TRBJ1-2; V: TRBV18; size: -; D: -; CDR3: CASSLPGMNYGYTF; DNA: TGTGCCAGCTCACTCCCAGGGATGAACTATGGCTACACCTTC
J: TRBJ2-7; V: TRBV5-1; size: -; D: TRBD1; CDR3: CASSLGYRGPSYEQYF; DNA: TGCGCCAGCAGCTTGGGTTACAGGGGGCCCTCCTACGAGCAGTACTTC
J: TRBJ1-3; V: TRBV7-2; size: once; D: -; CDR3: CASSPTGQSSGNTIYF; DNA: TGTGCCAGCAGCCCGACGGGACAAAGCTCTGGAAACACCATATATTTT
J: TRBJ1-5; V: TRBV6-4; size: -; D: -; CDR3: CASSELQGGQPQHF; DNA: TGTGCCAGCAGTGAGCTACAGGGTGGACAGCCCCAGCATTTT
J: TRBJ2-1; V: TRBV6-2/TRBV6-3; size: -; D: TRBD2; CDR3: CASSYGAGGSSYNEQFF; DNA: TGTGCCAGCAGTTACGGAGCGGGGGGCAGCTCCTACAATGAGCAGTTCTTC
J: TRBJ2-7; V: TRBV7-9; size: -; D: -; CDR3: CASSLRSEGVVEQYF; DNA: TGTGCCAGCAGCCTACGCTCTGAGGGGGTTGTCGAGCAGTACTTC
J: TRBJ1-4; V: TRBV15; size: -; D: TRBD1; CDR3: CATSNSLATGEKLFF; DNA: TGTGCCACCAGCAATTCCCTTGCGACAGGGGAAAAACTGTTTTTT
J: TRBJ1-1; V: TRBV3-1/TRBV3-2; size: -; D: -; CDR3: CASSPRENTEAFF; DNA: TGTGCCAGCAGCCCACGGGAGAACACTGAAGCTTTCTTT
J: TRBJ1-2; V: TRBV7-3; size: -; D: -; CDR3: CASSLTGGSLYGYTF; DNA: TGTGCCAGCAGCTTAACGGGAGGGAGCCTATATGGCTACACCTTC
J: TRBJ1-1; V: TRBV10-3; size: -; D: -; CDR3: CAMRYDSGTEAFF; DNA: TGTGCCATGAGGTATGATTCGGGCACTGAAGCTTTCTTT
J: TRBJ1-6; V: TRBV10-3; size: -; D: -; CDR3: CAIRGRDNSPLHF; DNA: TGTGCCATCAGGGGACGCGATAATTCACCCCTCCACTTT
J: TRBJ2-3; V: TRBV9; size: -; D: -; CDR3: CASSVWSNAPPGGTDTQYF; DNA: TGTGCCAGCAGCGTATGGTCGAATGCCCCCCCCGGTGGCACAGATACGCAGTATTTT
J: TRBJ2-7; V: TRBV4-1; size: once; D: TRBD1; CDR3: CASSQAPGGAGHEQYF; DNA: TGCGCCAGCAGCCAAGCCCCAGGGGGCGCGGGGCACGAGCAGTACTTC
J: TRBJ1-2; V: TRBV7-2; size: once; D: -; CDR3: CASSSGLGNYGYTF; DNA: TGTGCCAGCAGCTCTGGCCTGGGGAACTATGGCTACACCTTC
J: TRBJ2-3; V: TRBV27; size: -; D: -; CDR3: CASSLWAGATDTQYF; DNA: TGTGCCAGCAGTCTGTGGGCTGGGGCCACAGATACGCAGTATTTT
J: TRBJ2-7; V: TRBV6-2/TRBV6-3; size: -; D: -; CDR3: CASSYRVGTYEQYF; DNA: TGTGCCAGCAGTTACAGGGTAGGAACCTACGAGCAGTACTTC
J: TRBJ2-2; V: TRBV24-1; size: -; D: TRBD1; CDR3: CATSDHGQGGGELFF; DNA: TGTGCCACCAGTGACCACGGACAGGGCGGCGGGGAGCTGTTTTTT
J: TRBJ2-2; V: TRBV30; size: -; D: -; CDR3: CAWSVHVIGELFF; DNA: TGTGCCTGGAGTGTACACGTAATCGGGGAGCTGTTTTTT
J: TRBJ2-3; V: TRBV15; size: -; D: -; CDR3: CATSRVGARLTDTQYF; DNA: TGTGCCACCAGCAGAGTCGGGGCCAGACTCACAGATACGCAGTATTTT
J: TRBJ2-7; V: TRBV7-3; size: -; D: -; CDR3: CARDLRTGFHEQYF; DNA: TGTGCCAGGGACCTTCGTACAGGGTTCCACGAGCAGTACTTC
J: TRBJ2-5; V: TRBV19; size: -; D: -; CDR3: CASSIRQGLETQYF; DNA: TGTGCCAGTAGTATTCGGCAGGGTTTAGAGACCCAGTACTTC
J: TRBJ1-4; V: TRBV6-4; size: few; D: -; CDR3: CASSADFGEKLFF; DNA: TGTGCCAGCAGCGCGGACTTTGGGGAAAAACTGTTTTTT
J: TRBJ1-6; V: TRBV6-5; size: -; D: -; CDR3: CASSYTHSPLHF; DNA: TGTGCCAGCAGTTATACCCATTCACCCCTCCACTTT
J: TRBJ2-2; V: TRBV11-1; size: few; D: TRBD1; CDR3: CASSYRTGNTGELFF; DNA: TGTGCCAGCAGCTACCGGACAGGGAACACCGGGGAGCTGTTTTTT
J: TRBJ2-1; V: TRBV18; size: -; D: -; CDR3: CASSPTGDNEQFF; DNA: TGTGCCAGCTCACCAACGGGGGACAATGAGCAGTTCTTC
J: TRBJ2-5; V: TRBV7-9; size: -; D: -; CDR3: CASSKATYQETQYF; DNA: TGTGCCAGCAGCAAAGCAACGTACCAAGAGACCCAGTACTTC
J: TRBJ1-2; V: TRBV7-8; size: -; D: TRBD1; CDR3: CASSRTGTGGNGYTF; DNA: TGTGCCAGCAGCCGTACTGGCACAGGGGGCAATGGCTACACCTTC
J: TRBJ2-2; V: TRBV5-8; size: -; D: TRBD1; CDR3: CASSNTRWTGLTGELFF; DNA: TGTGCCAGCAGCAATACTAGGTGGACAGGGCTCACCGGGGAGCTGTTTTTT
J: TRBJ2-7; V: TRBV19; size: -; D: TRBD1; CDR3: CASSPRWGTGTYEQYF; DNA: TGTGCCAGTAGTCCTCGTTGGGGGACAGGAACCTACGAGCAGTACTTC
J: TRBJ1-5; V: TRBV27; size: -; D: -; CDR3: CASSSRTANQPQHF; DNA: TGTGCCAGCAGTTCCAGGACAGCCAATCAGCCCCAGCATTTT
J: TRBJ1-1; V: TRBV6-5; size: -; D: TRBD1; CDR3: CASSYTRTGVTGAFF; DNA: TGTGCCAGCAGTTACACTCGGACAGGAGTGACCGGAGCTTTCTTT
J: TRBJ2-3; V: TRBV21-1; size: -; D: -; CDR3: CASSLLLIRDFTDTQYF; DNA: TGTGCCAGCAGCCTGCTCCTTATCCGGGACTTCACAGATACGCAGTATTTT
J: TRBJ2-2; V: TRBV3-1/TRBV3-2; size: -; D: -; CDR3: CASSQVRQEMVTGELFF; DNA: TGTGCCAGCAGCCAAGTACGACAGGAGATGGTCACCGGGGAGCTGTTTTTT
J: TRBJ2-2; V: TRBV7-2; size: -; D: TRBD1; CDR3: CASSFKTGSRELFF; DNA: TGTGCCAGCAGCTTCAAGACAGGGAGCCGGGAGCTGTTTTTT